Listed here is a single T cell receptor (beta chain). Its antigen is currently unknown. This entry comes from a study of OX40 agonist ivuxolimab in advanced cancers. On the study more broadly: Ivuxolimab, which is an agonistic anti-OX40 (CD134) antibody, was administered to the patients. Antecedent anti-PD-1, anti-PD-L1 or anti-CTLA-4 therapy was permissible, with 40% having received some.

Points from the study as a whole: In CD8+ T cells, expanded clones were on average more numerous than in CD4+. It was also the case that some nonresponders had low normalized T-cell clonal expansion.

Trimming cost V 2 bases and J 12 bases; bases outside gene matches: 17. Germline values: CDR1 SGHRS, CDR2 YFSETQ. The CDR3 consists of 19 residues. Clones were sequenced by immunoSEQ multiplex PCR, and TCRdb holds only the in-frame ones, with some missing. The sample shows 60,000 to 70,000 clones, around 90% of them seen only once. The origin of this receptor is an adult with an advanced solid tumor such as melanoma, head and neck, liver or kidney cancer. Sequenced here: CD4+ or CD8+ T cells sorted from blood, sampled in a trial of the OX40 agonist ivuxolimab. This rearrangement joins TRBV5-1 to TRBJ2-6; 13 bases fit TRBD2. As DNA, the CDR3 is TGCGCCAGCAGCTTAGACAGGGTTTCTGGACTAGCGGGAGCCGGCGTCCTGACTTTC. It codes for CASSLDRVSGLAGAGVLTF.